This TCR beta chain was captured in a study of T cells in Graves' hyperthyroidism and ophthalmopathy. Study-wide results and limits: Blood also showed most of the thyroid clonotypes that were expanded above 0.001.

In its sample, this clonotype was seen many times. What it binds is unknown. The CDR3 regions of TCR beta were amplified from RNA transcripts. HTBI primers were the set used in a first-round RT-PCR of the TCR CDR3. In TCRdb, the multiplex PCR reads were re-called with MiXCR into one record per CDR3 protein. The sample has around 400,000 distinct CDR3 sequences; roughly 15% are singletons. CDR3 length equals 14 residues. Looked up from germline, CDR1 is SEHNR and CDR2 is FQNEAQ (reference sequence). The germline V and J ends were trimmed by 5 bases and 2 bases, with 12 bases remaining between them. The sequence was obtained from a woman between 55 and 75 years old with Graves' ophthalmopathy. V usage is TRBV7-9 and J usage is TRBJ1-1; no firm D call. The material sequenced was blood. In nucleotides, the CDR3 is TGTGCCAGCAGCCGAGCAGGACGCAACACTGAAGCTTTCTTT. Amino acids: CASSRAGRNTEAFF. The whole variable domain, filled in from reference TRBV7-9 and TRBJ1-1, reads DTGVSQNPRHKITKRGQNVTFRCDPISEHNRLYWYRQTLGQGPEFLTYFQNEAQLEKSRLLSDRFSAERPKGSFSTLEIQRTEQGDSAMYLCASSRAGRNTEAFFGQGTRLTVV.